The TCR beta chain under discussion was sequenced for a study of CD8+ T cells in alopecia areata. The CDR3 has 14 amino acids. CDR1 and CDR2 (germline): SEHNR, FQNEAQ (reference sequence). V was clipped by 0 bases and J by 7 bases, with 13 bases between them. The treatment is: oral pan-JAK inhibitor, 5-10 mg twice daily. Reverse transcribed after extraction, RNA yielded cDNA as the sequencing template. TCRdb's table, derived via immunoSEQ multiplex PCR, lists solely in-frame clones and lacks some. The table has some 170,000 clones, roughly 50% seen once. The source material was CD4+ T cells sorted from blood, sampled at roughly week 55, from a patient treated with tofacitinib. The clonotype originates from a human donor with alopecia areata. The gene calls are TRBV7-9 and TRBJ2-7; D unclear. CDR3 in amino acids: CASSLAATGAEQYF. The CDR3 DNA follows: TGTGCCAGCAGCTTAGCAGCCACGGGCGCGGAGCAGTACTTC.